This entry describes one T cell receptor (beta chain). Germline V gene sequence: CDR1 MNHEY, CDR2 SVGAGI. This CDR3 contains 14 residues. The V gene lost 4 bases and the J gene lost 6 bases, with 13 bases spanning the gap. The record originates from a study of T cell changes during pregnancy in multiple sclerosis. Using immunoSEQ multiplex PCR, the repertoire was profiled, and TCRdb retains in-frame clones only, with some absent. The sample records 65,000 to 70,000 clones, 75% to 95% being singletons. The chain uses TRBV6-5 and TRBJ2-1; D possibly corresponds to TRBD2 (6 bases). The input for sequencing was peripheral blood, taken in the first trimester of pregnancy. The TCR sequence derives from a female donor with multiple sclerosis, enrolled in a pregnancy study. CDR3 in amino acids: CASSWRGRGNEQFF. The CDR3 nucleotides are TGTGCCAGCAGTTGGCGGGGTCGGGGCAATGAGCAGTTCTTC.